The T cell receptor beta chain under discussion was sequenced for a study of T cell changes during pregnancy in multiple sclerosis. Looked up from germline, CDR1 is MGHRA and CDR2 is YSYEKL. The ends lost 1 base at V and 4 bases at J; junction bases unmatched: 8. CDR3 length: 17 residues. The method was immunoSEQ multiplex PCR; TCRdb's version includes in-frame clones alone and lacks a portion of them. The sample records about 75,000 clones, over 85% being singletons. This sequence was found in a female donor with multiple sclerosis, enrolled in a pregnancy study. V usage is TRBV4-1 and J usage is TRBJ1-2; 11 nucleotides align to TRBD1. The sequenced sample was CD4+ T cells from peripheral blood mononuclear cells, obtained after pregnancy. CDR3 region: CASSQGDRGALPYGYTF. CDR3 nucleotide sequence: TGCGCCAGCAGCCAAGGGGACAGGGGGGCGCTTCCCTATGGCTACACCTTC.